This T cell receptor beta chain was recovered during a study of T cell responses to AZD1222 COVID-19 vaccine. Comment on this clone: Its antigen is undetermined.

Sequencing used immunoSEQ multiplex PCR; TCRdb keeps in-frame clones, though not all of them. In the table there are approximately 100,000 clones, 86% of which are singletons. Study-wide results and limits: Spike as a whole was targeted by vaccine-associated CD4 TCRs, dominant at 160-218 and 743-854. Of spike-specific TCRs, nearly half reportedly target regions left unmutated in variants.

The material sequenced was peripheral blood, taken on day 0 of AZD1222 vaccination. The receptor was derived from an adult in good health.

CDR3 sequence reads: CASSLFSASNQPQHF. In DNA, the CDR3 is TGTGCCAGCAGCTTGTTCTCTGCTAGCAATCAGCCCCAGCATTTT. This chain uses TRBV5-6 with TRBJ1-5, with unresolved D. Germline lookup yields CDR1 SGHDT and CDR2 YYEEEE. V lost 1 base to trimming and J lost 0 bases, with 8 bases between them. This CDR3 is built from 15 residues.